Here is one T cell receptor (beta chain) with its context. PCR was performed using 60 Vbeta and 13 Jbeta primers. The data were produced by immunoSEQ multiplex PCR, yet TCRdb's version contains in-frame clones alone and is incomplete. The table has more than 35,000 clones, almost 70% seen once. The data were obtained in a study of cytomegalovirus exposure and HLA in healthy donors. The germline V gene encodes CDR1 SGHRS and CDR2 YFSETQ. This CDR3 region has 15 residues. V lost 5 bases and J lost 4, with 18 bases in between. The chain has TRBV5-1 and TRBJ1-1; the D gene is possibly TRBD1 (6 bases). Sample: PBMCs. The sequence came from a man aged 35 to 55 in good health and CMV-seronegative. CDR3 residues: CASSAGAPLSTEAFF. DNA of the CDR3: TGCGCCAGCAGTGCGGGGGCCCCTTTGAGCACTGAAGCTTTCTTT.